This T cell receptor beta chain was recovered during a study of T cells of healthy individuals (dated by TCRdb to the late 2010s). This clonotype was detected a few times. No antigen is known for it. One base away there is no much larger clone; base qualities are not given. The CDR3 numbers 16 residues from cysteine through phenylalanine. Only CDR3 DNA remains: 48 bases, in frame from the first base. V gives up 3 bases and J gives up 8 bases, and the segment between their germline ends measures 25 bases. From the germline V gene (reference sequence), CDR1 is DFQATT and CDR2 is SNEGSKA. Receptors were amplified or captured by 5' RACE. Sequencing took place on an Illumina MiSeq. The raw public reads went through TCRdb reprocessing: fastp at Q25, MiXCR clone calling, in-frame beta chains kept. One record per CDR3 amino acid sequence lists the most common genes and DNA. This sample is represented by fewer than 75,000 distinct CDR3 sequences; about 16% of them were singletons. Around 5.1% of the sample rests with the top ten.

Rearrangement joined TRBV20-1 to TRBJ1-2; no D segment can be confidently identified. This clonotype was sampled from a human donor in good health. The CDR3 protein: CSASPPSIRYELGYTF. At the DNA level, the sequence is TGCAGTGCTAGTCCCCCTTCTATTCGCTATGAGTTGGGCTACACCTTC.